The 3 T cell receptor beta chains below come from one sample, sequenced in a study of shared clonotypes between healthy human individuals. Produced via immunoSEQ multiplex PCR; TCRdb's table is partial and in-frame only. This sample yields approximately 470,000 clones, of which approximately 84% are seen a single time; approximately 12% belongs to the top ten. The sample was PBMCs. These TCRs come from a middle-aged woman in good health. Some clones in this sample may be carry-over from other donors' samples.

This chain connects TRBV30 to TRBJ2-7, with D maybe TRBD2 (7 bases). CDR3 size: 15 residues. The V and J ends lost 5 bases and 7 bases respectively, with 24 bases between them. Germline V gene data show CDR1 as GTSNPN and CDR2 as SVGIG (reference sequence). CDR3 residues: CAWARGGATPREQYF. CDR3 in DNA: TGTGCCTGGGCTCGAGGGGGGGCGACCCCACGGGAGCAGTACTTC.

CDR3 protein: CAISGRAYNEQFF. The CDR3 region has the DNA TGTGCCATTAGCGGGAGGGCCTACAATGAGCAGTTCTTC. The genes are TRBV5-4 and TRBJ2-1, with TRBD2 identical over 11 bases. With V trimmed by 9 bases and J by 2 bases, 1 base remained unmatched. Germline loops: CDR1 SGHNT, CDR2 YYREEE (reference sequence). The CDR3 loop spans 13 amino acids.

This clone was recorded only once. The CDR3 DNA follows: TGTGCCAGCACCCCAAGCGGATTCACCGGGGAGCTGTTTTTT. This sequence encodes CASTPSGFTGELFF. The rearrangement links TRBV12-1 to TRBJ2-2; the D call of TRBD2 is as the table states it, not checked on the DNA. TRBV12-1 is marked as a pseudogene. The CDR3 runs to 14 residues.